A selection of T cell receptor beta chains follows, all from one sample in a study of blood T cell repertoires in COVID-19. Profiled with immunoSEQ multiplex PCR; TCRdb holds only in-frame clones, not every one. The data hold 400,000 to 450,000 clones, with about 88% observed a single time. Sequencing was performed on peripheral blood. The receptors shown here come from a woman between 40 and 50 years old with COVID-19, enrolled during active disease. The CDR3 runs from the conserved cysteine through the conserved F or W. D genes are given only for firm matches. Size is stated for part of the rows, as once, few or many counts, or as a class when the clone is expanded.

>TRBJ1-1|TRBV28|.|.
TGTGCCAGCAGTTTCCGGGGTGCTGGCACTGAAGCTTTCTTT
CASSFRGAGTEAFF
>TRBJ2-1|TRBV9|TRBD1|.
TGTGCCAGCAGCGTAGCCCCGTCGGGGACAGGGGCACATTACAATGAGCAGTTCTTC
CASSVAPSGTGAHYNEQFF
>TRBJ1-2|TRBV5-1|TRBD1|.
TGCGCCAGCAGCCCCGTAGGACAGGGGCTGGTCTATGGCTACACCTTC
CASSPVGQGLVYGYTF
>TRBJ2-5|TRBV11-2|TRBD2|.
TGTGCCAGCAGCTCCCAGCGGGGGGCTATCCAAGAGACCCAGTACTTC
CASSSQRGAIQETQYF
>TRBJ2-4|TRBV10-3|.|.
TGTGCCATCAGTGAGTCAGGAGGGGCGAGGTCCAGCATTCAGTACTTC
CAISESGGARSSIQYF
>TRBJ1-1|TRBV6-2/TRBV6-3|TRBD1|.
TGTGCCAGCAGTTACGATAACAGGGGCGGAACTGAAGCTTTCTTT
CASSYDNRGGTEAFF
>TRBJ1-1|TRBV10-3|.|.
TGTGCCATCACTTCCACAGGGTCCACTGAAGCTTTCTTT
CAITSTGSTEAFF
>TRBJ1-3|TRBV28|TRBD1|.
TGTGCCAGCAGTTTATGGGGACAGGGACCAAACACCATATATTTT
CASSLWGQGPNTIYF
>TRBJ1-6|TRBV6-5|.|.
TGTGCCAGCAGTTACTCACAGGGTTATAATTCACCCCTCCACTTT
CASSYSQGYNSPLHF
>TRBJ1-1|TRBV7-9|.|.
TGTGCCAGCAGCTTATCTGCGGACACTGAAGCTTTCTTT
CASSLSADTEAFF
>TRBJ1-3|TRBV5-1|.|.
TGCGCCAGCAGCTTGGTGCCCCCAGGGTGGTCTGGAAACACCATATATTTT
CASSLVPPGWSGNTIYF
>TRBJ1-2|TRBV6-2/TRBV6-3|TRBD1|.
TGTGCCAGCAGTTACGAGGGGGCCGATGGCTACACCTTC
CASSYEGADGYTF
>TRBJ1-5|TRBV6-5|.|.
TGTGCCAGCAGCTTAGAGGGAGGGGGCAATCAGCCCCAGCATTTT
CASSLEGGGNQPQHF
>TRBJ2-5|TRBV7-3|.|.
TGTGCCAGCAGCCTAGGGCGTGCGGGTTCGGAGACCCAGTACTTC
CASSLGRAGSETQYF
>TRBJ1-3|TRBV3-1/TRBV3-2|.|.
TGTGCCAGCAGCCAAGGCAGCTCTGGAAACACCATATATTTT
CASSQGSSGNTIYF
>TRBJ1-4|TRBV6-1|.|.
TGTGCCAGCAGTGAACTGGCTGGGGGGAAACTGTTTTTT
CASSELAGGKLFF
>TRBJ1-6|TRBV28|TRBD1|.
TGTGCCAGCAGCCGGGACAGTGGGAATTCACCCCTCCACTTT
CASSRDSGNSPLHF
>TRBJ1-5|TRBV30|.|.
TGTGCTTCGGGCTTGGGGCTGGATCAGCCCCAGCATTTT
CASGLGLDQPQHF
>TRBJ1-6|TRBV10-3|.|once
TGTGCCACCAAGGGGGAGATTGGCAGCTCCTATAATTCACCCCTCCACTTT
CATKGEIGSSYNSPLHF
>TRBJ1-5|TRBV6-2/TRBV6-3|.|.
TGTGCCAGCAGTTCCCGAGTTTATAGCAATCAGCCCCAGCATTTT
CASSSRVYSNQPQHF
>TRBJ1-1|TRBV27|TRBD1|.
TGTGCCAGCAGTTTAGGGACAGGGGGATGGGCTTTCTTT
CASSLGTGGWAFF
>TRBJ2-2|TRBV7-9|TRBD2|few
TGTGCCAGCAGCTCCCCAAGCGGGACGAACACCGGGGAGCTGTTTTTT
CASSSPSGTNTGELFF
>TRBJ1-2|TRBV12-1|.|.
TGTGCCAGCCTGCTCCGGCCCAGCGAGTTCTATAACTATGGCTACACCTTC
CASLLRPSEFYNYGYTF
>TRBJ1-5|TRBV18|.|.
TGTGCCAGCTCACCTCTTTCAGACAATCAGCCCCAGCATTTT
CASSPLSDNQPQHF
>TRBJ2-7|TRBV10-3|.|.
TGTGCCATCCCCGGGGAGGGGGGAGCCTACGAGCAGTACTTC
CAIPGEGGAYEQYF
>TRBJ2-3|TRBV25-1|.|.
TGTGCCAGCGGGCCCTCCCGAAGCACAGATACGCAGTATTTT
CASGPSRSTDTQYF
>TRBJ1-3|TRBV18|.|.
TGTGCCAGCTCACCACTGCCGTCGGTTAGCTCTGGAAACACCATATATTTT
CASSPLPSVSSGNTIYF
>TRBJ2-1|TRBV7-2|TRBD1|once
TGTGCCAGCAGCCCAGGACAGGGCTACAATGAGCAGTTCTTC
CASSPGQGYNEQFF
>TRBJ2-1|TRBV5-1|TRBD1|.
TGCGCCAGCAGCATAAAACCTAACACGGGACAGGTAATCAATGAGCAGTTCTTC
CASSIKPNTGQVINEQFF
>TRBJ1-1|TRBV5-1|TRBD1|.
TGCGCCAGCAGTGGACAGGGTGGGACTGAAGCTTTCTTT
CASSGQGGTEAFF
>TRBJ2-4|TRBV7-3|.|.
TGTGCCAGCAGTCTATCACGGGGGGCGCATACTACCAAAAACATTCAGTACTTC
CASSLSRGAHTTKNIQYF
>TRBJ1-1|TRBV5-1|.|.
TGCGCCAGCAGCCAAAGGGGCTTAATCGGGGCTTTCTTT
CASSQRGLIGAFF
>TRBJ2-7|TRBV6-5|TRBD2|.
TGTGCCAGCTTTCATACGGGACTAGCGAACGAGCAGTACTTC
CASFHTGLANEQYF
>TRBJ2-7|TRBV7-2|.|.
TGTGCCAGCAGCGACGGACTTCGAAGGGAGCAGTACTTC
CASSDGLRREQYF
>TRBJ1-6|TRBV7-3|.|.
TGTGCCAGCAGCTTAAATCACGGTTCACCCCTCCACTTT
CASSLNHGSPLHF
>TRBJ1-5|TRBV15|.|.
TGTGCCACCAGCAGAGATCGGGGTATCCAGCCCCAGCATTTT
CATSRDRGIQPQHF
>TRBJ2-3|TRBV9|.|.
TGTGCCAGCAGCGTAGCGGGGTACACAGATACGCAGTATTTT
CASSVAGYTDTQYF
>TRBJ1-1|TRBV3-1/TRBV3-2|.|.
TGTGCCAGCGGGGGGGTGAACACTGAAGCTTTCTTT
CASGGVNTEAFF
>TRBJ2-3|TRBV29-1|TRBD1|.
TGCAGCGTTCTGACAGGGACAGATACGCAGTATTTT
CSVLTGTDTQYF
>TRBJ1-5|TRBV7-2|.|.
TGTGCCAGCAGCCCTTTTAGCAATCAGCCCCAGCATTTT
CASSPFSNQPQHF
>TRBJ1-2|TRBV12-3/TRBV12-4|TRBD1|few
TGTGCCAGCGGGACAGGGAAAGCCTATGGCTACACCTTC
CASGTGKAYGYTF
>TRBJ1-1|TRBV27|.|once
TGTGCCAGCAGTACGTGGGGGGGGGCGCGGACTGAAGCTTTCTTT
CASSTWGGARTEAFF
>TRBJ1-3|TRBV9|.|.
TGTGCCAGCAGCGTATCGGCAGGCCACTCTGGAAACACCATATATTTT
CASSVSAGHSGNTIYF
>TRBJ1-6|TRBV5-6|.|.
TGTGCCAGCAGCTTGGTAACGAGCTCCTATAATTCACCCCTCCACTTT
CASSLVTSSYNSPLHF
>TRBJ1-1|TRBV12-3/TRBV12-4|.|.
TGTGCCAGCAGGCAAGGCCGACAGCCTGAAGCTTTCTTT
CASRQGRQPEAFF
>TRBJ1-6|TRBV28|.|.
TGTGCCAGCAGACACGACGGCGGCAATTCACCCCTCCACTTT
CASRHDGGNSPLHF
>TRBJ1-1|TRBV19|.|.
TGTGCCAGTACCATGGAGATACTGAACACTGAAGCTTTCTTT
CASTMEILNTEAFF
>TRBJ1-4|TRBV5-5|.|.
TGTGCCAGCAGCTTGGGTCAGGGCGATGAAAAACTGTTTTTT
CASSLGQGDEKLFF
>TRBJ1-2|TRBV12-3/TRBV12-4|TRBD1|once
TGTGCCAGCACCCCGGACAGGACAGATGGCTACACCTTC
CASTPDRTDGYTF
>TRBJ1-5|TRBV6-5|TRBD1|.
TGTGCCATATCGATAGGGACAGGTCAAAATCAGCCCCAGCATTTT
CAISIGTGQNQPQHF